These 4 T cell receptor beta chains were all obtained from the same sample, sequenced in a study of regulatory T cells in long-lasting Graves disease. The TCR beta library used iRepertoire HTBI primers with Arm-PCR amplification of CDR3. TCRdb called the multiplex PCR reads again in MiXCR, with one record for every CDR3 protein. The sample contains about 540,000 distinct CDR3 sequences, around an eighth of which appear only once. The time point was: newly diagnosed GD, antithyroid drugs for less than 3 months. PBMC RNA served as the TCR library source. These records were also assigned to another study, of T cells in Graves' hyperthyroidism and ophthalmopathy.

Source: peripheral blood mononuclear cells (PBMCs), taken at new diagnosis, from a patient treated with antithyroid drugs. The receptors shown here come from a man younger than 45 with Graves disease.

This clonotype was seen repeatedly, ten times or more. V is TRBV27 and J is TRBJ2-1; a weak D match, TRBD1 (5 bases). Germline lookup yields CDR1 MNHEY and CDR2 SMNVEV (reference sequence). This CDR3 is 14 amino acids long. V lost 10 bases and J lost 2, with 15 bases in between. The CDR3 is CATRAGRPYNEQFF. In DNA form, the CDR3 reads TGTGCCACCAGAGCAGGGCGTCCCTACAATGAGCAGTTCTTC.

The sample holds a few counts of this clonotype. The chain uses TRBV7-9 and TRBJ2-3; no firm D call. From germline, CDR1 is SEHNR and CDR2 FQNEAQ (reference sequence). V lost 1 base, J lost 7 bases, and 15 bases lay in between. The CDR3 extends over 15 amino acids. The CDR3 region has the DNA TGTGCCAGCAGCTTAGAACCCGCCGGTGATAATACGCAGTATTTT. Translating it yields CASSLEPAGDNTQYF. Filled out from reference TRBV7-9 and TRBJ2-3, the complete variable domain reads DTGVSQNPRHKITKRGQNVTFRCDPISEHNRLYWYRQTLGQGPEFLTYFQNEAQLEKSRLLSDRFSAERPKGSFSTLEIQRTEQGDSAMYLCASSLEPAGDNTQYFGPGTRLTVL.

This clonotype was seen a handful of times. The V call is TRBV30, the J call TRBJ2-2; 8 bases fit TRBD2. The length of the CDR3 is 15 residues. Trimming at V came to 1 base and at J to 7 bases, leaving 8 bases not matched to a gene. Germline CDR1 reads GTSNPN; CDR2 reads SVGIG (reference sequence). CDR3: CAWSELAERDGELFF. For the CDR3, the DNA is TGTGCCTGGAGTGAACTAGCGGAGAGGGACGGGGAGCTGTTTTTT. The full variable domain, in which reference TRBV30 and TRBJ2-2 provide the parts outside the CDR3, is SQTIHQWPATLVQPVGSPLSLECTVEGTSNPNLYWYRQAAGRGLQLLFYSVGIGQISSEVPQNLSASRPQDRQFILSSKKLLLSDSGFYLCAWSELAERDGELFFGEGSRLTVL.

This sequence joins TRBV5-1 and TRBJ2-7; D perhaps matches TRBD1 (6 bases). This CDR3 has 16 residues. The V and J ends lost 4 bases and 0 bases respectively, with 17 bases between them. Per germline, CDR1 SGHRS and CDR2 YFSETQ. Here the CDR3 reads CASSPGGRSLSYEQYF. The CDR3, as DNA: TGCGCCAGCAGCCCTGGGGGCAGGAGTCTCTCCTACGAGCAGTACTTC.